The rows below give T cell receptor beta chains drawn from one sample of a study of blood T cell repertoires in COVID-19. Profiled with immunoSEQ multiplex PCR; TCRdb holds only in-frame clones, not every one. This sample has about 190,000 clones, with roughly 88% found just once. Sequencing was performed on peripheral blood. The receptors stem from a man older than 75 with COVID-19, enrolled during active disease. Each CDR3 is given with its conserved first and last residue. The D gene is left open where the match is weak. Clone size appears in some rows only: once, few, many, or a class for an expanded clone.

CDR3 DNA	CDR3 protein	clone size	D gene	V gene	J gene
TGTGCGGCTAGCAGCGAGGAAAAGGCCTACGAGCAGTACTTC	CAASSEEKAYEQYF	NA	NA	TRBV10-3	TRBJ2-7
TGTGCCAGCAGCCAAGATAGGCTAGCGTTAGGCGGGGAGCTGTTTTTT	CASSQDRLALGGELFF	NA	NA	TRBV4-2	TRBJ2-2
TGTGCCAGCAGCCAAGGGCAGCGGGGGGGAAACAATGAGCAGTTCTTC	CASSQGQRGGNNEQFF	NA	TRBD2	TRBV3-1/TRBV3-2	TRBJ2-1
TGTGCCAGCTCATTCGACTCCCTCACCGGGGAGCTGTTTTTT	CASSFDSLTGELFF	NA	NA	TRBV18	TRBJ2-2
TGTGCCAGCAGCTTAACTAGCGGGGGGCTCAACACCGGGGAGCTGTTTTTT	CASSLTSGGLNTGELFF	NA	TRBD2	TRBV7-9	TRBJ2-2
TGCGCCAGCAGCCTCGCCGGCCGGACTGTGAATTCACCCCTCCACTTT	CASSLAGRTVNSPLHF	NA	NA	TRBV4-1	TRBJ1-6
TGTGCCAGCAGTCTTACAGGGTCAGGCTACACCTTC	CASSLTGSGYTF	NA	NA	TRBV7-8	TRBJ1-2
TGTGCCAGCAGCTTGGACAGGGTAAAGATCGACGAGCAGTACTTC	CASSLDRVKIDEQYF	NA	NA	TRBV5-4	TRBJ2-7
TGTGCCAGCAGTTTATCAGTCAATCAGCCCCAGCATTTT	CASSLSVNQPQHF	few	NA	TRBV28	TRBJ1-5
TGTGCCAGCAATCGAGGGTTCGACTATGGCTACACCTTC	CASNRGFDYGYTF	NA	NA	TRBV14	TRBJ1-2
TGTGCCAGCAGCGCCGCAGGGGGCACTGAAGCTTTCTTT	CASSAAGGTEAFF	NA	TRBD1	TRBV9	TRBJ1-1
TGTGCCATCAGTGAGTCGGGCCCTGCAGGGGAGCTGTTTTTT	CAISESGPAGELFF	once	NA	TRBV10-3	TRBJ2-2
TGTGCCAGCAGCCCCAGGACAGGGGATAATGAAAAACTGTTTTTT	CASSPRTGDNEKLFF	once	TRBD1	TRBV5-6	TRBJ1-4
TGTGCCACCAGCAGAAGGGACAGGGAGGCGGATACGCAGTATTTT	CATSRRDREADTQYF	NA	TRBD1	TRBV15	TRBJ2-3